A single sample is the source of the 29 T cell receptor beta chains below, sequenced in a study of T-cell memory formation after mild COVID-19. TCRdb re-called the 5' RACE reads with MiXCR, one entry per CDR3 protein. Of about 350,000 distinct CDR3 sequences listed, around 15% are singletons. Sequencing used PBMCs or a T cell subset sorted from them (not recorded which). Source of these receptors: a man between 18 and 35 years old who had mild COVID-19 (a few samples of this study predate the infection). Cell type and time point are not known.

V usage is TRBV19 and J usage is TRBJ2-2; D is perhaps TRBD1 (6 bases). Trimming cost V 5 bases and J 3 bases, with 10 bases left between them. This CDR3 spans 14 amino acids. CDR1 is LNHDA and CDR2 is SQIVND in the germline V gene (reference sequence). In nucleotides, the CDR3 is TGTGCCAGTAGTGCACAGGGAGACACCGGGGAGCTGTTTTTT. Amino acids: CASSAQGDTGELFF.

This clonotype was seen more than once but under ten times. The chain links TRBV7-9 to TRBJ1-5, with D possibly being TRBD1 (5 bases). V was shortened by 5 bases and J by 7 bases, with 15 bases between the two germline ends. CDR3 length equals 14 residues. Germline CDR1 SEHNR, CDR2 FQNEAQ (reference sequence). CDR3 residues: CASSPLGGDQPQHF. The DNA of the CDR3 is TGTGCCAGCAGCCCCCTGGGGGGGGACCAGCCCCAGCATTTT.

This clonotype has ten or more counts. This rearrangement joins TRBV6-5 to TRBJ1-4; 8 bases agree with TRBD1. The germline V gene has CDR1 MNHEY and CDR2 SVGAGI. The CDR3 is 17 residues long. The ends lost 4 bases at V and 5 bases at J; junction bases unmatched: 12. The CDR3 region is CASSSNIRGLKNEKLFF. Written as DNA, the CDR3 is TGTGCCAGCAGTTCCAACATCAGGGGGCTAAAAAATGAAAAACTGTTTTTT.

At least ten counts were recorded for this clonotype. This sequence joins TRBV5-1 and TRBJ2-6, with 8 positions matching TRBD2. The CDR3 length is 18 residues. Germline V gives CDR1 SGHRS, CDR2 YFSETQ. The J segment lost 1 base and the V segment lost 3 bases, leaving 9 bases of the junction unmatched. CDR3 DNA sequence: TGCGCCAGCAGCTGGGCCAGCGGGGGAACTTCTGGGGCCAACGTCCTGACTTTC. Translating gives CASSWASGGTSGANVLTF.

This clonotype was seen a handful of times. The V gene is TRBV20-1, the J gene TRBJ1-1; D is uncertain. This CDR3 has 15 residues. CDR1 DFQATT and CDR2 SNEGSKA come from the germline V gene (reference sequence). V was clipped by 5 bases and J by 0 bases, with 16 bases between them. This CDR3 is CSAPIPLRVNTEAFF. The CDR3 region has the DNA TGCAGTGCTCCAATTCCGCTACGGGTGAACACTGAAGCTTTCTTT.

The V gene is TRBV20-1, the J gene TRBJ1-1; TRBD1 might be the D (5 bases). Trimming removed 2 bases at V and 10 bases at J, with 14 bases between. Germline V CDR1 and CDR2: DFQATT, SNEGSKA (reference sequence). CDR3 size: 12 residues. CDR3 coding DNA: TGCAGTGCTAGAATCCAGAGAGGGGCAGCTTTCTTT. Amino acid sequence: CSARIQRGAAFF.

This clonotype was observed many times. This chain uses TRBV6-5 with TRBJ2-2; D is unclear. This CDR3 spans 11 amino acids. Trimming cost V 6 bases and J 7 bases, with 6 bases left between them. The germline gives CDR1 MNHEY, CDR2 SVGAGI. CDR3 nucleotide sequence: TGTGCCAGCAGGGGGTACGGGGAGCTGTTTTTT. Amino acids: CASRGYGELFF.

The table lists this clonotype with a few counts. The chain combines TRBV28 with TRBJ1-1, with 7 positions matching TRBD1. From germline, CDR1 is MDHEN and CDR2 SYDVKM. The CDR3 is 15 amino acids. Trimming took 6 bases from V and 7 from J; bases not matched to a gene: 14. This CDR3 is CASSQGQAGGNEAFF. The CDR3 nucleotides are TGTGCCAGCAGCCAAGGACAGGCCGGAGGGAATGAAGCTTTCTTT.

The CDR3 DNA sequence: TGTGCCAGCAGTGAAAGGGTTACATGGGCCGACGAGCAGTACGTC. Encoded protein: CASSERVTWADEQYV. V is TRBV6-1 and J is TRBJ2-7, with D hard to call. V lost 2 bases to trimming and J lost 5 bases, with 16 bases between them. The CDR3 contains 15 residues. The germline V gene encodes CDR1 MNHNS and CDR2 SASEGT.

CDR3 in DNA: TGTGCCAGCAGCTTAGCGGTAGCGGGGGATGGATATGAGCAGTTCTTC. This translates into CASSLAVAGDGYEQFF. J is TRBJ2-1 and V is TRBV7-9, with 9 bases fitting TRBD2. Trimming cost V 0 bases and J 8 bases; bases outside gene matches: 8. CDR1 SEHNR and CDR2 FQNEAQ come from the germline V gene (reference sequence). CDR3 length equals 16 residues.

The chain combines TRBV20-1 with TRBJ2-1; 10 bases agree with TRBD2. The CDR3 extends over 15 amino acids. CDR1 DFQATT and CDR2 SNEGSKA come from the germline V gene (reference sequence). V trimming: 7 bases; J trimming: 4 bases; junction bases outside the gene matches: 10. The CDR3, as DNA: TGCAGTGTGATCTCTAGCGGGGGTACATACAATGAGCAGTTCTTC. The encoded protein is CSVISSGGTYNEQFF.

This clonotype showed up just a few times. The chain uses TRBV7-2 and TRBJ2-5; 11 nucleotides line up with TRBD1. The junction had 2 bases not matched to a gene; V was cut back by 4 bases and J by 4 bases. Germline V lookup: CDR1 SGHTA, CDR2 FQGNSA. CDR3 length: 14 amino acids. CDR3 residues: CASSWTGGPETQYF. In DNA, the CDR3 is TGTGCCAGCAGCTGGACAGGGGGCCCAGAGACCCAGTACTTC.

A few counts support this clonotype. The CDR3 nucleotides are TGCAGTGCTAGACACCGACAGAGGAACACTGAAGCTTTCTTT. It is translated as CSARHRQRNTEAFF. The chain has TRBV20-1 and TRBJ1-1, with D perhaps TRBD1 (5 bases). The CDR3 extends over 14 amino acids. CDR1 is DFQATT, CDR2 SNEGSKA, per germline (reference sequence). V dropped 2 bases and J dropped 1 base, with 11 bases sitting between them.

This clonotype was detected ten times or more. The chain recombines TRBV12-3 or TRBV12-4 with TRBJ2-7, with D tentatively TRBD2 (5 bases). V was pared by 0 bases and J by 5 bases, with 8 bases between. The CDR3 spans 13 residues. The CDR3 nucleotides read TGTGCCAGCAGTTTAGCGCGGCGGGACGAGCAGTACTTC. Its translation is CASSLARRDEQYF.

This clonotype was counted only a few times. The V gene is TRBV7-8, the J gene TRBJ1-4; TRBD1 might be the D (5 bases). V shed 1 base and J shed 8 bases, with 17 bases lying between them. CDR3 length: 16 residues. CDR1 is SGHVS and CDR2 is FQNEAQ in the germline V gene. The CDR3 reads CASSLGGGPHGEKLFF. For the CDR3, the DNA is TGTGCCAGCAGCTTAGGGGGCGGGCCCCACGGGGAAAAACTGTTTTTT.

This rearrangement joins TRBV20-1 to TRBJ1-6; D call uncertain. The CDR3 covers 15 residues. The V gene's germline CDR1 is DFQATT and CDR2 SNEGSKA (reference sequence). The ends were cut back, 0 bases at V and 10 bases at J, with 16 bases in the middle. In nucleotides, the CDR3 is TGCAGTGCTAGAGATCGGTATGCGACGGCCTCACCCCTCCACTTT. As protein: CSARDRYATASPLHF.

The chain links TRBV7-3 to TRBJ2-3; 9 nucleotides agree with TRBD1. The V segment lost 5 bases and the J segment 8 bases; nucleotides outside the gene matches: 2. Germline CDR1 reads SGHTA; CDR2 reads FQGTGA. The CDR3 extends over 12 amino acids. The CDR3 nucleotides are TGTGCCAGCAGCCCGACAGGGGGTACGCAGTATTTT. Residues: CASSPTGGTQYF.

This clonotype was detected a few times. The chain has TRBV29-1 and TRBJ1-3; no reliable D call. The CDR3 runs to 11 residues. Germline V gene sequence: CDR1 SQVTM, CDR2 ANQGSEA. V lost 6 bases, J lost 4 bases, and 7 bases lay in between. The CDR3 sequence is CSVTRGNTIYF. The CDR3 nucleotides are TGCAGCGTAACACGGGGAAACACCATATATTTT.

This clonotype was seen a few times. This CDR3 is CASSQEFGALPYEQYF. The CDR3, as DNA: TGCGCCAGCAGCCAAGAGTTCGGGGCCCTTCCCTACGAGCAGTACTTC. The genes are TRBV4-3 and TRBJ2-7; D possibly uses TRBD1 or TRBD2 (5 bases each). The CDR3 loop spans 16 amino acids. Looked up from germline, CDR1 is LGHNA and CDR2 is YSLEER. V was shortened by 0 bases and J by 2 bases, with 14 bases between the two germline ends.

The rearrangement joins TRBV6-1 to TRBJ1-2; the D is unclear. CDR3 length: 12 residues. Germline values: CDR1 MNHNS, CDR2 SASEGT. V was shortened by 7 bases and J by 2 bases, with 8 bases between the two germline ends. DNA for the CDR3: TGTGCCAGCACCGGACGGAACTATGGCTACACCTTC. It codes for CASTGRNYGYTF.

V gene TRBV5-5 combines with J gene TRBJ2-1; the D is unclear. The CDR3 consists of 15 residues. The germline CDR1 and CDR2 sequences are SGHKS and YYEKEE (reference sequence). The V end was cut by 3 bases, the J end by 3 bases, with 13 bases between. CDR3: CASSWVQSVYNEQFF. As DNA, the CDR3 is TGTGCCAGCAGCTGGGTACAGTCGGTCTACAATGAGCAGTTCTTC.

The CDR3 loop reads CASSRQPTDRGRGGGTDTQYF. The CDR3 nucleotides read TGCGCCAGCAGCCGACAACCCACGGACAGGGGGCGCGGAGGAGGCACAGATACGCAGTATTTT. The chain joins TRBV4-1 to TRBJ2-3; TRBD1 matches at 11 bases. Losses at the gene ends were 4 bases for V and 1 base for J; bases not matched to a gene: 19. The germline gives CDR1 MGHRA, CDR2 YSYEKL. The CDR3 has 21 residues.

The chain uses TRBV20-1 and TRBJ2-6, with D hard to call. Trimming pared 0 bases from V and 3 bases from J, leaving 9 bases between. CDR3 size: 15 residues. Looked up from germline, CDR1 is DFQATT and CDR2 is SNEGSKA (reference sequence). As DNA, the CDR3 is TGCAGTGCTAGAGATCCCGGGCGTGGGGCCAACGTCCTGACTTTC. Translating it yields CSARDPGRGANVLTF.

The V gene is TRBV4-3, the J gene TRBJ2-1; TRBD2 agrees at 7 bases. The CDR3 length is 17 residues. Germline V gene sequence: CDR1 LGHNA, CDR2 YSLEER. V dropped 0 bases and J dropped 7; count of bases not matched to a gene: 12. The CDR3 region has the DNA TGCGCCAGCAGCCAAGATCGGGGTCCTAGCGGAGCTAATGAGCAGTTCTTC. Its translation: CASSQDRGPSGANEQFF.

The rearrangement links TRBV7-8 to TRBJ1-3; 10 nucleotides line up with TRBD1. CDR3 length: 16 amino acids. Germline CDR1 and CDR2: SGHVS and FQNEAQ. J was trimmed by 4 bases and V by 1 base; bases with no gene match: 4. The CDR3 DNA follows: TGTGCCAGCAGCTTAGGGACAGGGGGATCAGGAAACACCATATATTTT. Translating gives CASSLGTGGSGNTIYF.

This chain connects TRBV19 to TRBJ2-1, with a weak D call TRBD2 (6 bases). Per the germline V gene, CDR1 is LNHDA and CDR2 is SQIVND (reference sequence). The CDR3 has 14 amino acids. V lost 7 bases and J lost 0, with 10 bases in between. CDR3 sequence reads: CASNPGGSYNEQFF. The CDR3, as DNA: TGTGCCAGTAACCCCGGGGGCTCCTACAATGAGCAGTTCTTC.

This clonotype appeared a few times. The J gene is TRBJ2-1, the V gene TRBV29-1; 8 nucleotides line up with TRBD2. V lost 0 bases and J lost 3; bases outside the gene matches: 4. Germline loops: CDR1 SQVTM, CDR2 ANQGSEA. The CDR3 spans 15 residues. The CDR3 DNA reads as TGCAGCGTTGAAGAGGGGCGGGGGGACTACAATGAGCAGTTCTTC. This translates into CSVEEGRGDYNEQFF.

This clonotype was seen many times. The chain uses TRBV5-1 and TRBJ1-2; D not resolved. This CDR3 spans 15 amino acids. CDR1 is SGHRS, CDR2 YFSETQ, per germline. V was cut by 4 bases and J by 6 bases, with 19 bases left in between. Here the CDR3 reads CASSRDTDVLNGYTF. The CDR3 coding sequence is TGCGCCAGCAGCCGCGACACCGACGTCCTAAATGGCTACACCTTC.

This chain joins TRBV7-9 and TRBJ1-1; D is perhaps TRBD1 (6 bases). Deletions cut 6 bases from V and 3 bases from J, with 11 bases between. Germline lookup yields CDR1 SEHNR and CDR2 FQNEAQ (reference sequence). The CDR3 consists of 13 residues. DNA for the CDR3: TGTGCCAGCAGATACAGGGAGGACACTGAAGCTTTCTTT. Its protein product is CASRYREDTEAFF.